Each of the 13 T cell receptor beta chains below was sequenced from the same sample in a study of shared clonotypes between healthy human individuals. As defined, naive CD8 cells were CD45RO-negative and positively selected for CCR7, with terminally differentiated effector memory CD45RA+ cells excluded. This table comes from immunoSEQ multiplex PCR, and its TCRdb copy is limited to in-frame clones, with some not included. Among about 2 million clones listed, roughly 95% were seen once. Sequencing was carried out using naive CD8+ T cells sorted from blood. The receptor set was obtained from a man aged 18 to 35 in good health.

V and J are TRBV4-2 and TRBJ2-7; D is unclear. Trimming cost V 5 bases and J 3 bases, with 5 bases left between them. The germline V gene has CDR1 LGHNA and CDR2 YNFKEQ. This CDR3 has 11 amino acids. CDR3 region: CASSEHYEQYF. DNA of the CDR3: TGTGCCAGCAGCGAACACTACGAGCAGTACTTC.

A word on this clone: One end of the junction is discordant with germline, which a read error may explain. J is TRBJ2-1 and V is TRBV7-7; the D gene is possibly TRBD2 (6 bases). The CDR3 has 16 residues. Germline V gene data show CDR1 as SSHAT and CDR2 as FNYEAQ (reference sequence). The CDR3, as DNA: TGTGCTAGCAGCTTAGGGGAGGAAAGCTCCTACAATGAGCAGTTCTTC. Amino acids: CASSLGEESSYNEQFF.

This chain links TRBV5-1 with TRBJ2-7; D is perhaps TRBD1 (5 bases). CDR3 size: 18 residues. The V gene lost 2 bases and the J gene lost 1 base, with 22 bases spanning the gap. Germline CDR1 is SGHRS and CDR2 is YFSETQ. In DNA, the CDR3 is TGCGCCAGCAGCTTAGGGCTGGGGCAGGGTGTTGAGTCCTACGAGCAGTACTTC. Translated: CASSLGLGQGVESYEQYF.

This sequence joins TRBV30 and TRBJ1-1, with D uncertain. Trimming shortened V by 0 bases and J by 0 bases, and 11 bases separated the two germline ends. From germline, CDR1 is GTSNPN and CDR2 SVGIG (reference sequence). The CDR3 loop spans 15 amino acids. The CDR3 coding sequence is TGTGCCTGGAGTGTACCCGGGGTCGTGAACACTGAAGCTTTCTTT. This codes for CAWSVPGVVNTEAFF. The variable domain in full, with the rest retrieved from reference TRBV30 and TRBJ1-1, is SQTIHQWPATLVQPVGSPLSLECTVEGTSNPNLYWYRQAAGRGLQLLFYSVGIGQISSEVPQNLSASRPQDRQFILSSKKLLLSDSGFYLCAWSVPGVVNTEAFFGQGTRLTVV.

The chain couples TRBV4-3 to TRBJ2-7, with 13 bases that match TRBD2. The trim removed 4 bases at V and 0 bases at J, leaving 6 bases unmatched. CDR3 length equals 17 residues. Germline-derived CDR1 and CDR2 are LGHNA and YSLEER. In DNA form, the CDR3 reads TGCGCCAGCAGCCCCGGACTAGCGGGAGACCCCTCCTACGAGCAGTACTTC. As protein: CASSPGLAGDPSYEQYF.

This chain links TRBV27 with TRBJ2-7, with 7 bases fitting TRBD2. In germline, CDR1 is MNHEY, CDR2 SMNVEV (reference sequence). CDR3 length: 16 amino acids. J lost 2 bases, V lost 4 bases, and 11 bases had no gene match. The CDR3 DNA follows: TGTGCCAGCAGTTCAATACTAGCGTTCGAAACCTACGAGCAGTACTTC. This gives the protein CASSSILAFETYEQYF.

This clone is a singleton in its sample. This sequence joins TRBV29-1 and TRBJ2-3, with D unresolved. Trimming removed 0 bases from V and 0 bases from J, with 13 bases in between. The CDR3 loop spans 16 amino acids. CDR1 and CDR2 from the germline V gene are SQVTM and ANQGSEA. As DNA, the CDR3 is TGCAGCGTTGAAGATATAGGCACGAGAAGCACAGATACGCAGTATTTT. This gives the protein CSVEDIGTRSTDTQYF.

The chain joins TRBV5-4 to TRBJ2-1; the D is unclear. Germline V gene data show CDR1 as SGHNT and CDR2 as YYREEE (reference sequence). The CDR3 is 14 residues long. The V end lost 0 bases, the J end lost 5 bases, and 9 bases lay between the germline ends. CDR3 in amino acids: CASSLGAGHNEQFF. CDR3 bases: TGTGCCAGCAGCTTGGGTGCCGGGCACAATGAGCAGTTCTTC.

This clone was counted once. The sample holds other DNA sequences that translate to the same CDR3. This chain joins TRBV27 and TRBJ2-3; unclear D gene. The CDR3 has 11 amino acids. The germline CDR1 and CDR2 sequences are MNHEY and SMNVEV (reference sequence). Trimming pared 2 bases from V and 6 bases from J, leaving 3 bases between. The CDR3 DNA reads as TGTGCCAGCAGTTTAGGCGATACGCAGTATTTT. Amino acid sequence: CASSLGDTQYF.

Turning to this clone: One end of the junction is discordant with germline, which a read error may explain. V is TRBV7-7 and J is TRBJ2-2; TRBD2 matches 12 bases. The CDR3 runs 16 residues. Per the germline V gene, CDR1 is SSHAT and CDR2 is FNYEAQ (reference sequence). The CDR3 protein is CASSLASGRGGGELFF. The CDR3 DNA is TGTGCTAGCAGCTTGGCTAGCGGGAGGGGCGGCGGGGAGCTGTTTTTT.

The chain couples TRBV2 to TRBJ1-2; possible D gene TRBD1, 5 bases. Trimming cost V 3 bases and J 7 bases, with 12 bases left between them. In germline, CDR1 is SNHLY, CDR2 FYNNEI. The CDR3 sequence is 13 residues long. The CDR3 loop is CASSDGGISGYTF. The CDR3 DNA is TGTGCCAGCAGTGACGGGGGAATCTCTGGCTACACCTTC.

This chain links TRBV30 with TRBJ2-1; possibly TRBD1 or TRBD2 for D (5 bases each). The CDR3 is 12 residues long. CDR1 is GTSNPN, CDR2 SVGIG, per germline (reference sequence). V shed 3 bases and J shed 13 bases, with 16 bases lying between them. The CDR3 region is CAWSPDSGGQFF. Written as DNA, the CDR3 is TGTGCCTGGAGCCCGGACTCTGGGGGACAGTTCTTC.

The chain links TRBV9 to TRBJ1-1; D ambiguous. Germline CDR1 reads SGDLS; CDR2 reads YYNGEE. The V and J ends lost 6 bases and 4 bases respectively, with 13 bases between them. The CDR3 has 13 amino acids. CDR3 residues: CASTPPQSTEAFF. CDR3 sequence (DNA): TGTGCCAGCACCCCACCCCAGAGCACTGAAGCTTTCTTT.